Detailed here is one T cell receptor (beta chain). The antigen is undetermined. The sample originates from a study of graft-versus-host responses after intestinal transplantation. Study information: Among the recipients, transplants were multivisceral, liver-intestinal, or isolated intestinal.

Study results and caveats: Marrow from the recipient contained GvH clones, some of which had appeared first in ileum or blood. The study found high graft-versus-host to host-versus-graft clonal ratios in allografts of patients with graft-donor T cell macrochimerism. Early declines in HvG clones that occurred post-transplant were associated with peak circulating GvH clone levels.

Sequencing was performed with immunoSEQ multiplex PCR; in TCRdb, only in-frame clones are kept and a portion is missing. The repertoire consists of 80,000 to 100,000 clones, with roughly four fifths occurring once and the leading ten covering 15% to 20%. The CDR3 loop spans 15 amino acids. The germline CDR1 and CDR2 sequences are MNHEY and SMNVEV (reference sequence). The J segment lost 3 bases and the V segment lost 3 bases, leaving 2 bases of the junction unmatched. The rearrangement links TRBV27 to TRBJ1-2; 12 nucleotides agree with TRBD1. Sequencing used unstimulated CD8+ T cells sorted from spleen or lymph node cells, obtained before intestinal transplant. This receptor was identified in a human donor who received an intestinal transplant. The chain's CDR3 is CASSLGTGGYYGYTF. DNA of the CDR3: TGTGCCAGCAGTTTGGGGACAGGGGGCTACTATGGCTACACCTTC.